The present TCR beta chain was sequenced within a study of cytotoxic CD8 clonotypes in ibrutinib-treated CLL. Study-wide background: The patient breakdown showed fewer than twelve relapsed/refractory and some 16 treatment-naive cases, with under 18 IGHV unmutated. Study results and limitations: Baseline levels of clonality went above those of age-matched healthy donors and moved with circulating CD8+ T-cell counts. Treatment left the uncommon public clonotypes either contracted or stable in frequency.

The data were produced by immunoSEQ multiplex PCR, yet TCRdb's version contains in-frame clones alone and is incomplete. The sample includes around 150,000 clones, approximately 90% of them seen just once. This CDR3 region has 14 residues. Trimming took 5 bases from V and 4 from J; bases not matched to a gene: 5. Germline V CDR1 and CDR2: SGHVS, FNYEAQ. Comments on this clone: As yet, its antigen is unknown.

The source was PBMCs, collected at disease progression, from a patient treated with ibrutinib. The sequence was collected from a human donor with chronic lymphocytic leukemia. The chain carries TRBV7-6 and TRBJ2-3, with TRBD2 matching 8 bases. CDR3 region: CASSQGLAADTQYF. CDR3 in DNA: TGTGCCAGCAGCCAAGGACTAGCCGCAGATACGCAGTATTTT.